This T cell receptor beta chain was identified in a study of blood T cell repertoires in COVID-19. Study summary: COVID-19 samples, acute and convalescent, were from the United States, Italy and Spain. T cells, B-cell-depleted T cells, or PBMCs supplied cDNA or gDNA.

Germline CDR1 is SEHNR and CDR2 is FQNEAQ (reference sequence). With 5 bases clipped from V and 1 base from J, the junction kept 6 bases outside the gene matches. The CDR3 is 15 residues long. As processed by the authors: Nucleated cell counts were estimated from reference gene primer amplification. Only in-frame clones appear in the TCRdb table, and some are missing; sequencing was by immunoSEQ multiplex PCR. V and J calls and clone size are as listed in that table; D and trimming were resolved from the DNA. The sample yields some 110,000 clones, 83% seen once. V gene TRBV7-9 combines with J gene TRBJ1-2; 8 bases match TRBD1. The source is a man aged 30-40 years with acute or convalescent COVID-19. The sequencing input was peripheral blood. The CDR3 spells CASSGSGQDNYGYTF. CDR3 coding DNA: TGTGCCAGCAGCGGCTCGGGACAGGATAACTATGGCTACACCTTC.